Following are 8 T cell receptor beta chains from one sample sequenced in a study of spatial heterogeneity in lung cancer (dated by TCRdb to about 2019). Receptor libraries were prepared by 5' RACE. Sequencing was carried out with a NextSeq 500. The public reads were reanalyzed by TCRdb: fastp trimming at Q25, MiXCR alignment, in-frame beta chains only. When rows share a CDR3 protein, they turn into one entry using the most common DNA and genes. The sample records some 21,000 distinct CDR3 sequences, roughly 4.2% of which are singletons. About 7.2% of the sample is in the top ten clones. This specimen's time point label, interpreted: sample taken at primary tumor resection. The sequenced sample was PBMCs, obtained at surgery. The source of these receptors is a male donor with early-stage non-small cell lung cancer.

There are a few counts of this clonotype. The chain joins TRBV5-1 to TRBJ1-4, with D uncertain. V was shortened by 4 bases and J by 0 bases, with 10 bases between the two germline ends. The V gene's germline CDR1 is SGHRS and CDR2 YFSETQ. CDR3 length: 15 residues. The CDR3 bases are TGCGCCAGCAGCATTGGACGGGCAACTAATGAAAAACTGTTTTTT. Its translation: CASSIGRATNEKLFF. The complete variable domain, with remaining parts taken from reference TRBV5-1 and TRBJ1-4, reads KAGVTQTPRYLIKTRGQQVTLSCSPISGHRSVSWYQQTPGQGLQFLFEYFSETQRNKGNFPGRFSGRQFSNSRSEMNVSTLELGDSALYLCASSIGRATNEKLFFGSGTQLSVL.

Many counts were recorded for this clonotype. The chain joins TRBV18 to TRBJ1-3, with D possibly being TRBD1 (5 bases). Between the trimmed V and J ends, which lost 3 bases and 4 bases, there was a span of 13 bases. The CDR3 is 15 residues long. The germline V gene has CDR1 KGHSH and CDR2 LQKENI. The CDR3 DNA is TGTGCCAGCTCACCGCCAGGGAACGGAGGAAACACCATATATTTT. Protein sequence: CASSPPGNGGNTIYF.

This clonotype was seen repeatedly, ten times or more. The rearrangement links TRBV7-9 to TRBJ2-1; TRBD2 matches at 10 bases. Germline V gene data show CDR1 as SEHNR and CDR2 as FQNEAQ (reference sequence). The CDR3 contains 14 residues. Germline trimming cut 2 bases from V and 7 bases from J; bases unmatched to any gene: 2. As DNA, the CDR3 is TGTGCCAGCAGCTTACTAGCGGGAGAGAATGAGCAGTTCTTC. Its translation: CASSLLAGENEQFF.

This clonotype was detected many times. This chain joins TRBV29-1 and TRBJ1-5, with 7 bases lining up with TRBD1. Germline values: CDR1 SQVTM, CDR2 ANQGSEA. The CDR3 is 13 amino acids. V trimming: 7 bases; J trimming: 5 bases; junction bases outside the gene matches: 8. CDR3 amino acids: CSARQGWDQPQHF. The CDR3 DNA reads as TGCAGCGCACGACAGGGTTGGGATCAGCCCCAGCATTTT.

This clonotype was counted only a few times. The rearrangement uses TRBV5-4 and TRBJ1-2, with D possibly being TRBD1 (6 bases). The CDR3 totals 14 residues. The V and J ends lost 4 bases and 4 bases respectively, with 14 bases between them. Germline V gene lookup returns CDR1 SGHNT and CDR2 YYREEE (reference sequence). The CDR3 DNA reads TGTGCCAGCAGCGCGGGGGCAGTAAGCTATGGCTACACCTTC. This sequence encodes CASSAGAVSYGYTF.

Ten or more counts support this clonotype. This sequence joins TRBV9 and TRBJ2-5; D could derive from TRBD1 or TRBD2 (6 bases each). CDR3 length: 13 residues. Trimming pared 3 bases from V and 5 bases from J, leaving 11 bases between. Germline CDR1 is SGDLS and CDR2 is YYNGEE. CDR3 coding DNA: TGTGCCAGCAGCGGAGGGGGGCCTGAGACCCAGTACTTC. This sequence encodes CASSGGGPETQYF.

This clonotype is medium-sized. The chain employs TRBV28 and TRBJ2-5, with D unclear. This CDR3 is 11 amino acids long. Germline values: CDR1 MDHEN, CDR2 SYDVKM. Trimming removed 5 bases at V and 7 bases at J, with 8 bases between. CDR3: CASSAVRTQYF. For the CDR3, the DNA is TGTGCCAGCAGTGCCGTACGGACCCAGTACTTC.

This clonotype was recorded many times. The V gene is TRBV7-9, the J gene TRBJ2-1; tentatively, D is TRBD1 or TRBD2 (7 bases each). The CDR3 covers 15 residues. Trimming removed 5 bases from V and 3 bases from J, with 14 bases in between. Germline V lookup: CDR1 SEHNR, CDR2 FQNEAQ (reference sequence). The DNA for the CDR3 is TGTGCCAGCAGCCACGCAGGGGGGGGCTACAATGAGCAGTTCTTC. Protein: CASSHAGGGYNEQFF.